This is a list of T cell receptor beta chains from one sample in a study of cytomegalovirus exposure and HLA in healthy donors. Profiling relied on immunoSEQ multiplex PCR, and the TCRdb table lists in-frame clones only, not all of them. The table lists about 180,000 clones, approximately 86% of them singletons. The material sequenced was PBMCs. The receptors here all came from a man between 18 and 35 years old in good health and CMV-seropositive. Both conserved end residues are part of each CDR3. The D gene is left open where the match is weak. Rows give clone size only sometimes, using once, few, many, or a class for an expanded clone.

d_call	clone_size	v_call	cdr3_length	j_call	cdr3_nt	cdr3_aa
NA	NA	TRBV6-1	14	TRBJ2-1	TGTGCCAGCACCATTGAGGGCTCCTACAATGAGCAGTTCTTC	CASTIEGSYNEQFF
NA	NA	TRBV19	12	TRBJ1-2	TGTGCCAGTACCGGGGGGGGCTATGGCTACACCTTC	CASTGGGYGYTF
NA	NA	TRBV7-8	14	TRBJ1-5	TGTGCCAGCAGCTTACAGGGGTTTCAGCAGCCCCAGCATTTT	CASSLQGFQQPQHF
NA	NA	TRBV7-9	16	TRBJ1-2	TGTGCCAGCAGCGGCCCGGGACTAACAGCTAACTATGGCTACACCTTC	CASSGPGLTANYGYTF
TRBD1	NA	TRBV9	15	TRBJ1-4	TGTGCCAGCAGCGTAGGACAGGGCCCTAATGAAAAACTGTTTTTT	CASSVGQGPNEKLFF
NA	NA	TRBV28	16	TRBJ1-4	TGTGCCAGCAGACCTACTCAGGGTGCAACTAATGAAAAACTGTTTTTT	CASRPTQGATNEKLFF
NA	NA	TRBV7-2	13	TRBJ2-2	TGTGCCAGCAGCTTGTATTACGGCGGGGAGCTGTTTTTT	CASSLYYGGELFF
NA	NA	TRBV2	11	TRBJ2-7	TGTGCCAGCAAGCGACAGTACGAGCAGTACTTC	CASKRQYEQYF
TRBD2	NA	TRBV7-2	17	TRBJ2-5	TGTGCCAGCAGCTTAAAGCGGGGCGGGATCCTCCAAGAGACCCAGTACTTC	CASSLKRGGILQETQYF
TRBD1	NA	TRBV5-1	14	TRBJ2-7	TGCGCCAGCAGCCCTGGACAGGGAAGCAACGAGCAGTACTTC	CASSPGQGSNEQYF
NA	NA	TRBV5-1	14	TRBJ2-3	TGCGCCAGCAGCACCCGACAGCACACAGATACGCAGTATTTT	CASSTRQHTDTQYF
TRBD1	NA	TRBV15	18	TRBJ2-2	TGTGCCACCAGCAGACCCCGAAGGGGACAGGGTAACACCGGGGAGCTGTTTTTT	CATSRPRRGQGNTGELFF
NA	NA	TRBV7-9	14	TRBJ2-2	TGTGCCAGCAGCACTCAGGGTGCGGCCGGGGAGCTGTTTTTT	CASSTQGAAGELFF
NA	NA	TRBV2	15	TRBJ2-6	TGTGCCAGCGGCCTAGTTCGCTTTGGGGCCAACGTCCTGACTTTC	CASGLVRFGANVLTF
TRBD1	NA	TRBV7-9	19	TRBJ2-1	TGTGCCAGCAGCACCTATGATCCCAGGACAGGGGATTCCTACAATGAGCAGTTCTTC	CASSTYDPRTGDSYNEQFF
NA	NA	TRBV6-1	18	TRBJ1-4	TGTGCCAGCAGTGAAGCGGGGGGGGCCGGCCAAAATGAGGGAAAACTGTTTTTT	CASSEAGGAGQNEGKLFF
NA	NA	TRBV27	13	TRBJ2-5	TGTGCCAGCAGTCCCCCGTACCAAGAGACCCAGTACTTC	CASSPPYQETQYF
TRBD1	once	TRBV6-5	16	TRBJ1-1	TGTGCCAGCAGTTACTCTAGGGACAGGGGGAACACTGAAGCTTTCTTT	CASSYSRDRGNTEAFF
TRBD1	NA	TRBV4-2	15	TRBJ2-7	TGTGCCAGCAGCCAAGATCAGGACAGGGTCTACGAGCAGTACTTC	CASSQDQDRVYEQYF
NA	NA	TRBV4-3	17	TRBJ1-1	TGCGCCAGCAGCCAAGCCGGGACTCCGTTTTTGAACACTGAAGCTTTCTTT	CASSQAGTPFLNTEAFF
NA	NA	TRBV11-3	14	TRBJ2-1	TGTGCCAGCCGACGAGGCCCGGGGTACAATGAGCAGTTCTTC	CASRRGPGYNEQFF
NA	NA	TRBV7-9	14	TRBJ2-3	TGTGCCAGCAGCTTTGAGGTTACCACAGATACGCAGTATTTT	CASSFEVTTDTQYF
TRBD1	once	TRBV5-1	14	TRBJ1-1	TGCGCCAGCAGCTTGGGGACAGGGGGGATTGAAGCTTTCTTT	CASSLGTGGIEAFF
TRBD2	NA	TRBV5-1	20	TRBJ2-1	TGCGCCAGCAGCTCTACCCCCGGGACTAGCGGCTCGGGTGTCTACAATGAGCAGTTCTTC	CASSSTPGTSGSGVYNEQFF
TRBD1	NA	TRBV19	12	TRBJ1-5	TGTGCCAGTAGGACAGGGGGTCAGCCCCAGCATTTT	CASRTGGQPQHF
NA	NA	TRBV7-9	13	TRBJ2-7	TGTGCCAGCAGCGGTCTCAGGGCCTCCGAGCAGTACTTC	CASSGLRASEQYF
NA	NA	TRBV5-1	15	TRBJ2-1	TGCGCCAGCAGCGCGGGACAGAGCTCCTACAATGAGCAGTTCTTC	CASSAGQSSYNEQFF
TRBD1	NA	TRBV5-8	15	TRBJ2-7	TGTGCCAGCAATACCCAAGGGACAGGGGGCTACGAGCAGTACTTC	CASNTQGTGGYEQYF
NA	NA	TRBV11-2	13	TRBJ1-1	TGTGCCAGCAGCTTACTAGAGAACACTGAAGCTTTCTTT	CASSLLENTEAFF
NA	NA	TRBV6-5	12	TRBJ1-2	TGTGCCAGCAGTTCCCCAGGGCGTGGCTACACCTTC	CASSSPGRGYTF
NA	once	TRBV7-6	14	TRBJ1-2	TGTGCCAGCAGCCCATCTATGGGGCTACGGGGCTACACCTTC	CASSPSMGLRGYTF
TRBD1	once	TRBV18	15	TRBJ1-2	TGTGCCAGCTCACCTTCGGGACAGGAGCCCTCCCGCTACACCTTC	CASSPSGQEPSRYTF
TRBD1	NA	TRBV28	13	TRBJ1-1	TGTGCCAGCAGTGGACAGGGGCGAACTGAAGCTTTCTTT	CASSGQGRTEAFF
NA	NA	TRBV27	14	TRBJ1-6	TGTGCCAGCACCAGGGTGCGTGACGATTCACCCCTCCACTTT	CASTRVRDDSPLHF
TRBD1	NA	TRBV18	14	TRBJ2-7	TGTGCCAGCTCATGGGGACAGAATCCCTACGAGCAGTACTTC	CASSWGQNPYEQYF
NA	few	TRBV13	12	TRBJ2-3	TGTGCCAGCAGCCCTAGCACAGATACGCAGTATTTT	CASSPSTDTQYF
TRBD1	NA	TRBV14	14	TRBJ2-7	TGTGCCAGCAGCCCTTCGGGACAGCCCTACGAGCAGTACTTC	CASSPSGQPYEQYF
TRBD1	NA	TRBV5-1	15	TRBJ2-3	TGCGCCAGCAGCCTGGGGACAGGAAACACAGATACGCAGTATTTT	CASSLGTGNTDTQYF
NA	NA	TRBV10-3	15	TRBJ2-3	TGTGCCATCAGTGCCGGGGTCGCTAGCACAGATACGCAGTATTTT	CAISAGVASTDTQYF
TRBD1	few	TRBV4-2	16	TRBJ1-5	TGTGCCAGCAGCCGGGGACAGGGACAATATGATCAGCCCCAGCATTTT	CASSRGQGQYDQPQHF
NA	NA	TRBV21-1	13	TRBJ1-2	TGTGCCAGCAGCAAAGTTGAGATTGGTGGCTACACCTTC	CASSKVEIGGYTF
TRBD1	NA	TRBV9	15	TRBJ2-3	TGTGCCAGCAGCGTAGATTTAGGGGGCGCGGATACGCAGTATTTT	CASSVDLGGADTQYF
NA	NA	TRBV7-8	13	TRBJ2-3	TGTGCCAGCAGCTTGAGGATCACAGATACGCAGTATTTT	CASSLRITDTQYF
TRBD2	NA	TRBV29-1	22	TRBJ2-1	TGCAGCGTTGAGGGACTAGCGGGAGAGAAGGTTCAGGCCCCGTACTCTTACAATGAGCAGTTCTTC	CSVEGLAGEKVQAPYSYNEQFF
NA	NA	TRBV5-1	14	TRBJ1-1	TGCGCCAGCAGCTTGTATTCTACGAACACTGAAGCTTTCTTT	CASSLYSTNTEAFF
TRBD1	NA	TRBV5-1	14	TRBJ2-3	TGCGCCAGCAACAGGGGTGGAAGCACAGATACGCAGTATTTT	CASNRGGSTDTQYF
TRBD2	NA	TRBV6-5	15	TRBJ2-5	TGTGCCAGCAGACCACGGGAGGGGGAACAAGAGACCCAGTACTTC	CASRPREGEQETQYF
NA	NA	TRBV29-1	15	TRBJ1-4	TGCAGCGCCACCCTATGGGGGGACGCTAATGAAAAACTGTTTTTT	CSATLWGDANEKLFF
NA	once	TRBV13	16	TRBJ2-2	TGTGCCAGCAGCTTAGGCCGTACTAGAGGAACCGGGGAGCTGTTTTTT	CASSLGRTRGTGELFF
NA	NA	TRBV7-9	18	TRBJ1-3	TGTGCCAGCAGCTTTAGCCTAGCGGGAGTCTCCTCTGGAAACACCATATATTTT	CASSFSLAGVSSGNTIYF
NA	NA	TRBV10-2	12	TRBJ2-7	TGCGCCAGCGCCTACCAGGGGCCCGAGCAGTACTTC	CASAYQGPEQYF
TRBD1	few	TRBV27	15	TRBJ2-7	TGTGCCAGCAGTTACTCCGGACAGGGCTGGTGGGAGCAGTACTTC	CASSYSGQGWWEQYF